This T cell receptor beta chain was captured in a study of blood T cell repertoires in COVID-19. Across the whole study: Donors in the United States, Italy and Spain gave samples during acute or convalescent COVID-19.

The Seattle patients joined while their infection was active and were tracked longitudinally afterward. The authors' processing: Using reference gene primer amplification, nucleated cell counts were estimated. Here immunoSEQ multiplex PCR was the method, and the copy in TCRdb shows in-frame clones only, minus some. V and J calls plus clone size are reproduced from that table; the DNA served to infer D and trimming. The data hold 250,000 to 350,000 clones, with about 85% observed a single time. This CDR3 comprises 17 residues. The germline CDR1 and CDR2 sequences are LNHDA and SQIVND (reference sequence). Trimming took off 3 bases at V and 0 bases at J, with 15 bases between the two ends.

This clonotype originated in a human donor with COVID-19, enrolled during active disease. The donor label of this sample is uncertain. The sample comprised peripheral blood. The gene calls are TRBV19 and TRBJ1-5; D uncertain. The CDR3 DNA sequence: TGTGCCAGTAGTATGTCGGCAGGATCAAATAGCAATCAGCCCCAGCATTTT. This gives the protein CASSMSAGSNSNQPQHF. Supplemented by reference TRBV19 and TRBJ1-5, the full variable domain reads DGGITQSPKYLFRKEGQNVTLSCEQNLNHDAMYWYRQDPGQGLRLIYYSQIVNDFQKGDIAEGYSVSREKKESFPLTVTSAQKNPTAFYLCASSMSAGSNSNQPQHFGDGTRLSIL.